This T cell receptor (beta chain) came from a study of hypomethylating agent response in myelodysplastic syndrome (dated by TCRdb to about 2021). Regarding the study in general: Patients were treated with the hypomethylating agents azacitidine (about 75% of the 11) or decitabine (3 of 11). TET2 mutation was identified most frequently, being present in 5 of 11 patients. Response was defined as complete response or hematologic improvement, and any patient who met neither criterion was considered a non-responder. A mean patient age of roughly 72 +/- 6.3 years was recorded, and a diploid cytogenetic profile was observed most commonly. About 6 patients had a response of complete response or hematologic improvement, and a few patients did not respond. The cohort was composed of fewer than 10 male and 2 female myelodysplastic syndrome patients. Results the study describes overall, beyond this receptor: Novel clonotypes were found to emerge more often in responders, whereas more contracted clonotypes were observed in non-responders after treatment. Only 11 to 12 patients were analyzed, so the study cohort was small. After treatment with a hypomethylating agent, no significant changes in richness, rarefaction diversity or clonality were seen, whether all patients were considered together or each response group separately. Age matching of healthy control donors to MDS patients was not performed, and the MDS versus healthy comparison could have been impacted by this lack of age matching. Whether the shared GLIPH2 clusters possibly recognize novel MDS antigens was not confirmed and still needs to be tested experimentally.

The library came from the immunoSEQ multiplex PCR assay. Survey resolution was used, with two replicates of around 200 ng each, totaling roughly 400 ng of DNA per sample. Rearranged TCRB sequences in genomic DNA were detected with the hsTCRB kit using multiplex PCR primers targeting V and J genes. The CDR3 region was amplified in a first PCR of approximately 30 cycles using the QIAGEN Multiplex PCR Kit. A second PCR of roughly 8 cycles attached sample barcodes and Illumina adapters to each replicate. Pooled libraries were quantified using a QuantStudio 6 and the KAPA library quantification kit. About 15 pM of pooled libraries were sequenced on an Illumina MiSeq with 156-cycle single-end reads and a 15-cycle index read. The original pipeline was this. Of more than 150,000 unique clonotypes, approximately 1.8% were flagged by VDJdb annotation as previously reported viral-epitope-specific. The immunoSEQ Data Assistant and immunoSEQ Analyzer converted raw reads into normalized, annotated TCRB repertoires. Clonotypes were analyzed with the immunarch R package version 0.6.5 and BioAnalyzer. Richness was estimated after downsampling every repertoire to the clone count of the smallest repertoire. Clonotypes were sorted into expanded, contracted or novel categories with Fisher's exact tests, where novel meant the clonotype had zero frequency before treatment. GLIPH2 clustered significantly changed CDR3 beta sequences using simulation_depth=1000 and kmer_min_depth=3, excluding CDR3s shorter than five residues. Not all clones reach the TCRdb copy of this immuneACCESS table, which keeps in-frame sequences only. Checked studies attribute under half of the gap to unresolved V genes and leave the rest unexplained. V, J and clone size are those of that table, while D and trimming were read from the DNA. Across this sample there are roughly 9,300 clones, with more than 80% seen only once. The top ten clones comprise about 4% of the sample.

Bulk bone marrow was analyzed, and T-cell subsets were not sorted. Immunosequencing of the TCR beta CDR3 regions was performed on bone marrow from about 10 myelodysplastic syndrome patients before and after hypomethylating agent therapy. Each patient contributed a baseline bone marrow plus two to three bone marrows at different post-treatment timepoints for longitudinal repertoire tracking. Whole bone marrow served as the source for genomic DNA extraction, with DNA quality checked using TapeStation, NanoDrop OneC and PicoGreen assays. Here V drops 2 bases and J drops 5 bases, and the junction holds 7 bases not matched to any gene. The germline V gene encodes CDR1 MNHEY and CDR2 SMNVEV (reference sequence). The CDR3 sequence holds 15 residues, the cysteine and phenylalanine included. The DNA shown is the 45-base CDR3, in frame from base 1. This clone showed up just a few times. Its antigen is currently not known. The sample holds no much larger clone one base away, and base qualities are not on file.

The sequence joins TRBV27 to TRBJ2-5, with TRBD1 matching 8 junction bases. This TCR came from a human donor with myelodysplastic syndrome. The sequencing here drew on bone marrow, taken before or after starting hypomethylating agent treatment for myelodysplastic syndrome (not recorded which). The sequenced DNA is TGTGCCAGCAGTTTAAGGGCAGGGGGCAGGGAGACCCAGTACTTC. Its protein product is CASSLRAGGRETQYF.